Presented here are 20 T cell receptor beta chains from one specimen sequenced in a study of cytomegalovirus exposure and HLA in healthy donors. The PCR made use of 60 Vbeta and 13 Jbeta primers. Sequencing used immunoSEQ multiplex PCR; TCRdb keeps in-frame clones, though not all of them. The table has around 150,000 clones, roughly 73% seen once. The sequencing sample was made of PBMCs. These receptors came from a man younger than 35 in good health and CMV-seropositive.

The chain carries TRBV29-1 and TRBJ2-1, with 8 bases matching TRBD1. The CDR3 runs to 13 residues. Germline V gene sequence: CDR1 SQVTM, CDR2 ANQGSEA. CDR3 nucleotide sequence: TGCAGTGGCGGCTCCCAGGGGGCGAATGAGCAGTTCTTC. Amino acid sequence: CSGGSQGANEQFF.

This clone appeared a single time. The chain is built from TRBV19 and TRBJ2-5; 8 positions match TRBD2. The V gene's germline CDR1 is LNHDA and CDR2 SQIVND (reference sequence). The CDR3 runs 13 residues. V trimming: 7 bases; J trimming: 9 bases; junction bases outside the gene matches: 10. Here the CDR3 reads CASTGGGLTAQYF. CDR3 nucleotides: TGTGCCAGTACCGGGGGGGGATTGACAGCCCAGTACTTC.

V is TRBV18 and J is TRBJ1-1, with D possibly matching TRBD1 (6 bases). There are 16 residues in the CDR3. CDR1 and CDR2 (germline): KGHSH, LQKENI. Trimming took 3 bases from V and 0 from J, leaving 14 bases between them. The CDR3 region is CASSPQRTAMNTEAFF. CDR3 sequence (DNA): TGTGCCAGCTCACCCCAACGGACAGCCATGAACACTGAAGCTTTCTTT.

V usage is TRBV28 and J usage is TRBJ2-3; D might be TRBD1 (5 bases). CDR1 is MDHEN and CDR2 is SYDVKM in the germline V gene. V was pared by 2 bases and J by 4 bases, with 10 bases between. The CDR3 spans 14 residues. CDR3 protein: CASSLSWGPDTQYF. The CDR3 DNA sequence: TGTGCCAGCAGTTTAAGTTGGGGCCCAGATACGCAGTATTTT. Full variable domain (outside the CDR3, taken from reference TRBV28 and TRBJ2-3): DVKVTQSSRYLVKRTGEKVFLECVQDMDHENMFWYRQDPGLGLRLIYFSYDVKMKEKGDIPEGYSVSREKKERFSLILESASTNQTSMYLCASSLSWGPDTQYFGPGTRLTVL.

The chain has TRBV18 and TRBJ2-3; 7 nucleotides line up with TRBD1. The ends lost 1 base at V and 2 bases at J; junction bases unmatched: 3. The CDR3 has 15 residues. CDR1 is KGHSH, CDR2 LQKENI, per germline. DNA for the CDR3: TGTGCCAGCTCACCACAGACAGGGTCCACAGATACGCAGTATTTT. Translated: CASSPQTGSTDTQYF.

This chain joins TRBV6-4 and TRBJ2-2; 7 bases agree with TRBD2. The CDR3 extends over 16 amino acids. V shed 2 bases, J shed 6 bases, and the junction held 9 bases outside the gene matches. Germline V gene lookup returns CDR1 MRHNA and CDR2 SNTAGT. This CDR3 is CASSDAGVEGSGELFF. The CDR3 DNA reads TGTGCCAGCAGTGACGCGGGAGTTGAAGGGTCCGGGGAGCTGTTTTTT.

The chain recombines TRBV7-9 with TRBJ1-6, with TRBD1 identical over 11 bases. The J segment lost 9 bases and the V segment lost 7 bases, leaving 5 bases of the junction unmatched. The germline V gene has CDR1 SEHNR and CDR2 FQNEAQ (reference sequence). This CDR3 spans 14 amino acids. CDR3 nucleotides: TGTGCCAGCAAAGAAGGGACAGGGGGTTCACCCCTCCACTTT. Translating gives CASKEGTGGSPLHF.

The chain couples TRBV10-3 to TRBJ1-3; D ambiguous. Germline V lookup: CDR1 ENHRY, CDR2 SYGVKD. V was clipped by 5 bases and J by 4 bases, with 12 bases between them. The length of the CDR3 is 14 residues. DNA for the CDR3: TGTGCCATCAGTCGTGACGGGTACGGAAACACCATATATTTT. This translates into CAISRDGYGNTIYF.

The chain has TRBV7-9 and TRBJ1-4; TRBD1 matches at 7 bases. Germline V gene lookup returns CDR1 SEHNR and CDR2 FQNEAQ (reference sequence). V trimming: 8 bases; J trimming: 8 bases; junction bases outside the gene matches: 8. The CDR3 spans 13 residues. The chain's CDR3 is CASQTGRGEKLFF. CDR3 bases: TGTGCCAGCCAGACAGGGCGCGGGGAAAAACTGTTTTTT.

Regarding this clone: The sample contains more than one DNA sequence encoding this CDR3. J is TRBJ1-1 and V is TRBV7-9; D is perhaps TRBD1 (6 bases). Germline CDR1 reads SEHNR; CDR2 reads FQNEAQ (reference sequence). There are 14 residues in the CDR3. The ends were cut back, 0 bases at V and 1 base at J, with 6 bases in the middle. The CDR3 DNA is TGTGCCAGCAGCTTAGCAGGGGGGAACACTGAAGCTTTCTTT. Amino acids: CASSLAGGNTEAFF.

The chain combines TRBV5-6 with TRBJ2-7; the D is unclear. Germline V CDR1 and CDR2: SGHDT, YYEEEE. The CDR3 runs to 12 residues. Deletions cut 0 bases from V and 3 bases from J, with 4 bases between. The CDR3 spells CASSLGGYEQYF. The CDR3 DNA reads as TGTGCCAGCAGCTTGGGAGGCTACGAGCAGTACTTC.

This sequence joins TRBV29-1 and TRBJ2-3, with 16 bases fitting TRBD2. CDR1 and CDR2 from the germline V gene are SQVTM and ANQGSEA. This CDR3 region has 16 residues. The ends lost 6 bases at V and 6 bases at J; junction bases unmatched: 9. The CDR3: CSVSPGTSGRADTQYF. The CDR3 nucleotides read TGCAGCGTATCCCCCGGGACTAGCGGGAGGGCGGATACGCAGTATTTT.

The V and J genes are TRBV19 and TRBJ1-5; 9 bases fit TRBD1. The CDR3 is 16 residues long. Germline V lookup: CDR1 LNHDA, CDR2 SQIVND (reference sequence). Trimming removed 5 bases from V and 7 bases from J; junction bases left unmatched: 12. CDR3 region: CASSGPQGAQGQPQHF. Written as DNA, the CDR3 is TGTGCCAGTAGTGGCCCACAGGGGGCGCAAGGGCAGCCCCAGCATTTT.

V gene TRBV28 combines with J gene TRBJ2-7; 8 nucleotides line up with TRBD1. This CDR3 spans 15 amino acids. Trimming removed 6 bases from V and 6 bases from J; junction bases left unmatched: 13. The V gene's germline CDR1 is MDHEN and CDR2 SYDVKM. The CDR3 loop is CASSPQDREVGEQYF. The CDR3, as DNA: TGTGCCAGCAGCCCCCAGGACAGGGAAGTGGGCGAGCAGTACTTC.

V usage is TRBV7-8 and J usage is TRBJ2-7, with 10 bases identical to TRBD1. Looked up from germline, CDR1 is SGHVS and CDR2 is FQNEAQ. The CDR3 covers 15 residues. V lost 5 bases, J lost 5 bases, and 9 bases stayed unmatched. CDR3 sequence: CASSPRQGAGNEQYF. The CDR3 bases are TGTGCCAGCAGCCCGCGACAGGGGGCCGGTAACGAGCAGTACTTC.

V is TRBV15 and J is TRBJ2-1, with TRBD2 matching 13 bases. The CDR3 has 15 amino acids. J gave up 10 bases and V 0 bases, and 3 bases lay outside the gene matches. CDR1 is LNHNV, CDR2 YYDKDF, per germline (reference sequence). Here the CDR3 reads CATSRDTSGRAEQFF. CDR3 nucleotide sequence: TGTGCCACCAGCAGAGATACTAGCGGGAGGGCCGAGCAGTTCTTC.

The chain couples TRBV5-1 to TRBJ2-7; possible D gene TRBD2, 6 bases. The V end was cut by 1 base, the J end by 2 bases, with 10 bases between. The CDR3 loop spans 14 amino acids. The germline CDR1 and CDR2 sequences are SGHRS and YFSETQ. This CDR3 reads CASSLTSHPYEQYF. Written as DNA, the CDR3 is TGCGCCAGCAGCTTGACTAGCCACCCCTACGAGCAGTACTTC.

The gene calls are TRBV14 and TRBJ1-1; D gene uncertain. With 2 bases removed from V and 6 bases from J, the gap between germline ends came to 13 bases. In germline, CDR1 is SGHDN, CDR2 FVKESK. CDR3 length: 14 residues. CDR3 nucleotide sequence: TGTGCCAGCAGCCAATTTGAGGGCTGGTCTGAAGCTTTCTTT. It yields the protein CASSQFEGWSEAFF.

In DNA form, the CDR3 reads TGTGCCAGCAGTGAAGCAGGACAGGTCTACGAGCAGTACTTC. Its translation: CASSEAGQVYEQYF. The rearrangement links TRBV6-1 to TRBJ2-7; 7 nucleotides align to TRBD1. Per the germline V gene, CDR1 is MNHNS and CDR2 is SASEGT. J lost 3 bases, V lost 0 bases, and 2 bases had no gene match. The CDR3 extends over 14 amino acids.

The chain couples TRBV13 to TRBJ2-1; 8 bases fit TRBD2. The CDR3 is made up of 14 amino acids. Germline V CDR1 and CDR2: PRHDT, FYEKMQ (reference sequence). J was trimmed by 1 base and V by 7 bases; bases with no gene match: 3. The CDR3 loop is CASKLAGSYNEQFF. CDR3 sequence (DNA): TGTGCCAGCAAGCTAGCGGGTTCCTACAATGAGCAGTTCTTC.